The T cell receptor beta chain under discussion was sequenced for a study of cytomegalovirus exposure and HLA in healthy donors. Notes on the study in general: For TCR beta chains, V- and J-gene trimming was later linked to a missense DCLRE1C variant. In vitro assays verified that a few CMV-associated chains recognized CMV antigens specifically. TCR beta chains numbering under 200 were designated cytomegalovirus-associated.

Worth noting for this clone: The antigen is undetermined.

The PCR employed 60 Vbeta primers together with 13 Jbeta primers. The data were produced by immunoSEQ multiplex PCR, yet TCRdb's version contains in-frame clones alone and is incomplete. The profile covers roughly 180,000 clones, with approximately 84% appearing a single time and 4.8% taken by the ten largest. The CDR3 contains 14 residues. V was cut by 3 bases and J by 1 base, with 7 bases left in between. CDR1 and CDR2 (germline): WSHSY, SAAADI. Source material: PBMCs. This TCR derives from a young man in good health and CMV-seronegative. This rearrangement joins TRBV10-2 to TRBJ2-4; D is undetermined. CDR3 sequence reads: CASSDLDAKNIQYF. The CDR3 region has the DNA TGCGCCAGCAGTGATCTAGACGCCAAAAACATTCAGTACTTC.